This T cell receptor beta chain was obtained from a study of vaccination and CD4 T cells after COVID-19. Trimming took 4 bases from V and 2 from J; bases not matched to a gene: 9. This CDR3 is 19 amino acids long. CDR1 and CDR2 from the germline V gene are LNHNV and YYDKDF (reference sequence). Time point: late sampling 161 to 241 days after vaccination in a few convalescent patients. TCRdb itself ran the PCR reads through MiXCR, one entry per CDR3 protein. This table has 25,000 to 35,000 distinct CDR3 sequences, about 47% appearing once. Sequenced material: CD4+ T cells from blood, taken about 7 months after SARS-CoV-2 vaccination. The clonotype originates from a human donor who had recovered from COVID-19. The chain is built from TRBV15 and TRBJ2-1; 15 bases agree with TRBD2. As DNA, the CDR3 is TGTGCCACCAGCAACGGAGGGACTAGCGGGAGGTCCCCCTACAATGAGCAGTTCTTC. As protein: CATSNGGTSGRSPYNEQFF.